Below, 12 T cell receptor beta chains from the same sample are listed, as sequenced in a study of cytomegalovirus exposure and HLA in healthy donors. The PCR ran on 60 Vbeta and 13 Jbeta primers. This table comes from immunoSEQ multiplex PCR, and its TCRdb copy is limited to in-frame clones, with some not included. The table records hundreds of thousands of clones, just over 75% of them present only once. The sample comprised PBMCs. The receptors originated from a young man in good health and CMV-seronegative.

The J gene is TRBJ2-1, the V gene TRBV19; 11 bases are a match to TRBD2. The CDR3 sequence is 18 residues long. V lost 1 base and J lost 0; bases outside the gene matches: 5. From germline, CDR1 is LNHDA and CDR2 SQIVND (reference sequence). The CDR3 coding sequence is TGTGCCAGTAGTATAGGTCTAGCGGGAGGACGCTCCTACAATGAGCAGTTCTTC. It specifies CASSIGLAGGRSYNEQFF.

The chain is built from TRBV5-1 and TRBJ1-5; 8 bases are a match to TRBD1. Germline assignment: CDR1 SGHRS and CDR2 YFSETQ. J was trimmed by 6 bases and V by 4 bases; bases with no gene match: 3. The CDR3 runs to 13 residues. CDR3 protein: CASSPGQGQPQHF. Written as DNA, the CDR3 is TGCGCCAGCAGCCCCGGACAGGGTCAGCCCCAGCATTTT.

This clone has just one count. The gene calls are TRBV9 and TRBJ1-1, with 9 positions matching TRBD1. This CDR3 region has 17 residues. After removal of 4 bases from V and 5 bases from J, the junction contained 15 bases not matched to a gene. Germline CDR1 and CDR2: SGDLS and YYNGEE. CDR3 in DNA: TGTGCCAGCAGCCCCTTTAACACAGGGGGCGGAGGTACTGAAGCTTTCTTT. Translated: CASSPFNTGGGGTEAFF.

The chain couples TRBV19 to TRBJ2-3, with D maybe TRBD2 (6 bases). V lost 4 bases, J lost 4 bases, and 9 bases lay in between. The CDR3 is 13 amino acids. Germline V CDR1 and CDR2: LNHDA, SQIVND (reference sequence). This CDR3 reads CASSRLASDTQYF. In nucleotides, the CDR3 is TGTGCCAGTAGTAGGCTAGCGTCAGATACGCAGTATTTT.

V is TRBV6-5 and J is TRBJ2-2; 7 bases are shared with TRBD2. V gave up 6 bases and J gave up 0 bases; unmatched junction bases: 1. This CDR3 has 14 amino acids. Per germline, CDR1 MNHEY and CDR2 SVGAGI. The CDR3 nucleotides are TGTGCCAGCAGGCTAGCGGCGAACACCGGGGAGCTGTTTTTT. Translation gives CASRLAANTGELFF.

In its sample, this clone was seen once. V and J are TRBV28 and TRBJ1-3; D uncertain. CDR1 is MDHEN and CDR2 is SYDVKM in the germline V gene. The V gene lost 8 bases and the J gene lost 3 bases, with 14 bases spanning the gap. CDR3 size: 14 residues. Written as DNA, the CDR3 is TGTGCCAGCCTTCGCGGGTACTTTGGAAACACCATATATTTT. It yields the protein CASLRGYFGNTIYF.

The chain carries TRBV4-2 and TRBJ1-4; tentatively, D is TRBD1 (5 bases). V was shortened by 5 bases and J by 8 bases, with 12 bases between the two germline ends. Germline CDR1 LGHNA, CDR2 YNFKEQ. This CDR3 is built from 13 residues. The CDR3 DNA reads as TGTGCCAGCAGCATGGACATAGTGGAAAAACTGTTTTTT. The encoded protein is CASSMDIVEKLFF.

As to this clone: Different DNA sequences within this sample yield the same CDR3. The chain uses TRBV5-1 and TRBJ1-1; possibly TRBD1 for D (5 bases). Germline V gives CDR1 SGHRS, CDR2 YFSETQ. V lost 0 bases, J lost 5 bases, and 11 bases lay in between. CDR3 length: 14 residues. This CDR3 reads CASSLGGGDTEAFF. The CDR3 DNA sequence: TGCGCCAGCAGCTTGGGTGGAGGGGATACTGAAGCTTTCTTT.

The CDR3 nucleotides read TGTGCCAGCAGCCGCAGGGGGGATCAGCCCCAGCATTTT. Its protein is CASSRRGDQPQHF. The V and J genes are TRBV7-9 and TRBJ1-5, with 7 bases identical to TRBD1. The CDR3 loop spans 13 amino acids. Germline trimming cut 5 bases from V and 5 bases from J; bases unmatched to any gene: 3. The germline CDR1 and CDR2 sequences are SEHNR and FQNEAQ (reference sequence).

The chain employs TRBV28 and TRBJ1-5; 7 bases match TRBD1. J lost 4 bases, V lost 7 bases, and 7 bases had no gene match. The germline CDR1 and CDR2 sequences are MDHEN and SYDVKM. The CDR3 is 14 residues long. This CDR3 reads CASTRTGKNQPQHF. CDR3 coding DNA: TGTGCCAGCACCCGGACAGGAAAAAATCAGCCCCAGCATTTT. The entire variable domain, with the rest obtained from reference TRBV28 and TRBJ1-5, is as follows: DVKVTQSSRYLVKRTGEKVFLECVQDMDHENMFWYRQDPGLGLRLIYFSYDVKMKEKGDIPEGYSVSREKKERFSLILESASTNQTSMYLCASTRTGKNQPQHFGDGTRLSIL.

The J gene is TRBJ2-7, the V gene TRBV2, with 7 bases aligning to TRBD2. This CDR3 is built from 16 residues. Trimming removed 1 base from V and 2 bases from J; junction bases left unmatched: 8. Germline V gene sequence: CDR1 SNHLY, CDR2 FYNNEI. As DNA, the CDR3 is TGTGCCAGCAGTGAAGGAGGGGCGGGGGTAACCTACGAGCAGTACTTC. This sequence encodes CASSEGGAGVTYEQYF.

This clone showed up just once. The chain recombines TRBV28 with TRBJ1-1; 7 nucleotides align to TRBD1. The CDR3 is 13 amino acids. Germline CDR1 is MDHEN and CDR2 is SYDVKM. V shed 7 bases and J 6 bases; nucleotides not matched to a gene: 8. Written as DNA, the CDR3 is TGTGCCAGCATCATACGACAGGGCGCTGAAGCTTTCTTT. It codes for CASIIRQGAEAFF.